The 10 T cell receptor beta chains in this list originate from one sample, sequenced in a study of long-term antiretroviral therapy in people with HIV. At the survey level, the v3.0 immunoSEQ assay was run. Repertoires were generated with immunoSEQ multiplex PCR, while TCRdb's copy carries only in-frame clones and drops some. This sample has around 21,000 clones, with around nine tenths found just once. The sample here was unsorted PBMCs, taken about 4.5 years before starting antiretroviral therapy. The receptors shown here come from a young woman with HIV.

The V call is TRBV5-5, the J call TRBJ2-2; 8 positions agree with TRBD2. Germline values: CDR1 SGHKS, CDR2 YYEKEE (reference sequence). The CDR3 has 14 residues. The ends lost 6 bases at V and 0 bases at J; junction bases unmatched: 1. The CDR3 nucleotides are TGTGCCAGCACGGGGGGGCCGAACACCGGGGAGCTGTTTTTT. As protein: CASTGGPNTGELFF.

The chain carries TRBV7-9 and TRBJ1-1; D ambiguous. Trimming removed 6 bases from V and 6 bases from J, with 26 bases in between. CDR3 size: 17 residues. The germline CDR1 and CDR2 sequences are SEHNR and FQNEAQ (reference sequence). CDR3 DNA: TGTGCCAGCAGGCCGGCGGCAGTTGGGAAAACGGAGCCTGAAGCTTTCTTT. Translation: CASRPAAVGKTEPEAFF.

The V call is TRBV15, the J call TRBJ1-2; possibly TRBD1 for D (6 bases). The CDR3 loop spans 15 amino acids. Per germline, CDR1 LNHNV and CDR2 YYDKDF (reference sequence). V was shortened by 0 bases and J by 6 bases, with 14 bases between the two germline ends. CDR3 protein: CATSRDRDRTHGYTF. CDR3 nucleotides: TGTGCCACCAGCAGAGATCGTGACAGGACCCATGGCTACACCTTC.

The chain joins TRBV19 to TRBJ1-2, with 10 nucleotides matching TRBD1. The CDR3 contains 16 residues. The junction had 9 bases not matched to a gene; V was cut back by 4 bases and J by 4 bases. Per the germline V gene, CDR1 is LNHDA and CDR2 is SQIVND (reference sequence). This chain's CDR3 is CASSTTGQGSLYGYTF. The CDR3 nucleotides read TGTGCCAGTAGTACCACGGGACAGGGGAGTCTCTATGGCTACACCTTC.

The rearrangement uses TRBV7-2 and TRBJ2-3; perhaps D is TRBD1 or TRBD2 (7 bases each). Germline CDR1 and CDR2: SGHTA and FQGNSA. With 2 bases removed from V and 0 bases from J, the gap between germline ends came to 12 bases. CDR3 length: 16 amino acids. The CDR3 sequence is CASSLQGGLSTDTQYF. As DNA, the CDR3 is TGTGCCAGCAGCTTACAGGGGGGGCTAAGCACAGATACGCAGTATTTT. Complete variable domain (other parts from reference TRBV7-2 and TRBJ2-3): GAGVSQSPSNKVTEKGKDVELRCDPISGHTALYWYRQSLGQGLEFLIYFQGNSAPDKSGLPSDRFSAERTGGSVSTLTIQRTQQEDSAVYLCASSLQGGLSTDTQYFGPGTRLTVL.

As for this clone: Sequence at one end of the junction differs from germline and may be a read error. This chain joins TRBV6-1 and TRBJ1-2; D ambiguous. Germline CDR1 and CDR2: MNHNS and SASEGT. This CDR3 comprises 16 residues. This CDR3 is CASREGPSLGNYGYTF. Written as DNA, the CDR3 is TGTGCCAGCAGAGAAGGGCCGAGTTTAGGAAACTATGGCTACACCTTC.

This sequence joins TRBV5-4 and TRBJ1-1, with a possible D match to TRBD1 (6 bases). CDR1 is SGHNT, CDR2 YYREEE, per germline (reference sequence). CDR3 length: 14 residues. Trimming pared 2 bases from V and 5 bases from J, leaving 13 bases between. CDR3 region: CASSFTGSGTEAFF. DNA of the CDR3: TGTGCCAGCAGCTTTACAGGGTCGGGGACTGAAGCTTTCTTT. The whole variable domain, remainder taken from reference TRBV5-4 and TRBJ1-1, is ETGVTQSPTHLIKTRGQQVTLRCSSQSGHNTVSWYQQALGQGPQFIFQYYREEENGRGNFPPRFSGLQFPNYSSELNVNALELDDSALYLCASSFTGSGTEAFFGQGTRLTVV.

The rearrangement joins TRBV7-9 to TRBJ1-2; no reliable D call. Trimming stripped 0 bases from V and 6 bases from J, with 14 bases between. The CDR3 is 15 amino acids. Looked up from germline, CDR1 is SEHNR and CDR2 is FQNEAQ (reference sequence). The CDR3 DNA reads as TGTGCCAGCAGCTTAGCTGTTGTATCGGGAGATGGCTACACCTTC. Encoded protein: CASSLAVVSGDGYTF.

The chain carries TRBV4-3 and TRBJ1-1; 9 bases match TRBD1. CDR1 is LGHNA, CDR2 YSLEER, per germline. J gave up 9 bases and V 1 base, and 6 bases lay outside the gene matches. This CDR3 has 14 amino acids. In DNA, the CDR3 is TGCGCCAGCAGCCAAGGGAAACAGGGGGCTAAAGCTTTCTTT. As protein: CASSQGKQGAKAFF.

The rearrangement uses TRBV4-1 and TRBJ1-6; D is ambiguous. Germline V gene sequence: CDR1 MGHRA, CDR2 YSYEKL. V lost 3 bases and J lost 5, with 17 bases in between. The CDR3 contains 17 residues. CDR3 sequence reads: CASSHNRGQGDNSPLHF. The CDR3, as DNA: TGCGCCAGCAGCCACAACCGGGGTCAAGGCGATAATTCACCCCTCCACTTT.